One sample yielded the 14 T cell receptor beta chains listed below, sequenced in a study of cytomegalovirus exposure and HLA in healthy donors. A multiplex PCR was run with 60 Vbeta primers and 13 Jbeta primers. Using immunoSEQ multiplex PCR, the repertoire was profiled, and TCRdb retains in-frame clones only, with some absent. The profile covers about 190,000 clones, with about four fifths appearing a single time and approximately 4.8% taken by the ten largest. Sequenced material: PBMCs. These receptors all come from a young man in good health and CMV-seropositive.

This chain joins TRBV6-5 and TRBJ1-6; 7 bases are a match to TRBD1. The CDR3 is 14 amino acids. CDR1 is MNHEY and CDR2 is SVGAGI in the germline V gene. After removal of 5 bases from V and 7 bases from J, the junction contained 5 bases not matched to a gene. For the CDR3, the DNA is TGTGCCAGCAGTGACAGGGTGGGGAATTCACCCCTCCACTTT. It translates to CASSDRVGNSPLHF.

Written as DNA, the CDR3 is TGTGCCAGCAGTATTCTGGGACAGGTAGCTGATGGCTACACCTTC. Residues: CASSILGQVADGYTF. The chain joins TRBV7-9 to TRBJ1-2; 8 positions agree with TRBD1. The CDR3 spans 15 residues. Germline V gives CDR1 SEHNR, CDR2 FQNEAQ (reference sequence). The V gene end was trimmed by 6 bases and the J gene end by 6 bases; junction bases not matched to a gene: 12.

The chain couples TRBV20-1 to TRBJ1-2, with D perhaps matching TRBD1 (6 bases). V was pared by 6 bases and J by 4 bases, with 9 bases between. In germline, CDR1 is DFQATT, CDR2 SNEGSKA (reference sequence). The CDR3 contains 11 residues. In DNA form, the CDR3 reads TGCAGTGCCGGGACAATCTATGGCTACACCTTC. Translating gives CSAGTIYGYTF.

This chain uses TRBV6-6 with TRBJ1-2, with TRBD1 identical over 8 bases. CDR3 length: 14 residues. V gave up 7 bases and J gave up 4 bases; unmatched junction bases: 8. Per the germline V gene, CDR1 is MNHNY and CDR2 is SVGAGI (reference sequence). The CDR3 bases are TGTGCCAGCAACGAACAGGGGGACGGCTATGGCTACACCTTC. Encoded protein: CASNEQGDGYGYTF.

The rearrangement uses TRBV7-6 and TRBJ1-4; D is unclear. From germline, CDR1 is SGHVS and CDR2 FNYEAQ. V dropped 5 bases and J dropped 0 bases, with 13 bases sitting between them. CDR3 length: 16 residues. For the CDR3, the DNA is TGTGCCAGCAGCCCCTACGGAGGTGCAACTAATGAAAAACTGTTTTTT. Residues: CASSPYGGATNEKLFF. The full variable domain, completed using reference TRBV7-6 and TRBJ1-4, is GAGVSQSPRYKVTKRGQDVALRCDPISGHVSLYWYRQALGQGPEFLTYFNYEAQQDKSGLPNDRFSAERPEGSISTLTIQRTEQRDSAMYRCASSPYGGATNEKLFFGSGTQLSVL.

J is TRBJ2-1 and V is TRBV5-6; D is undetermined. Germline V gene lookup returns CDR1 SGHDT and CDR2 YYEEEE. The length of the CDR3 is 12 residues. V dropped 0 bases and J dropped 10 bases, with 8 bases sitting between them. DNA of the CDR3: TGTGCCAGCAGCTTGGGCGGTGGCGAGCAGTTCTTC. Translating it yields CASSLGGGEQFF.

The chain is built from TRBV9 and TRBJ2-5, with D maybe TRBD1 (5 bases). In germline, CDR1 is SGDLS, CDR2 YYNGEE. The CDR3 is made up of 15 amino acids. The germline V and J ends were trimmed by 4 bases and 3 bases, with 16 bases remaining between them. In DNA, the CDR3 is TGTGCCAGCAGCCCCAGACAGATCACTAAAGAGACCCAGTACTTC. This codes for CASSPRQITKETQYF. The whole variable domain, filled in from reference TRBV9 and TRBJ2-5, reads DSGVTQTPKHLITATGQRVTLRCSPRSGDLSVYWYQQSLDQGLQFLIQYYNGEERAKGNILERFSAQQFPDLHSELNLSSLELGDSALYFCASSPRQITKETQYFGPGTRLLVL.

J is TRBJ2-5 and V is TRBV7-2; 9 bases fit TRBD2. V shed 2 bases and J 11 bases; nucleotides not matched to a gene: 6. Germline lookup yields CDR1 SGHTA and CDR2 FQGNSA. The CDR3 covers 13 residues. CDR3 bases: TGTGCCAGCAGCTTAACTAGCGGGCTTGAGCAGTACTTC. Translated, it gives CASSLTSGLEQYF.

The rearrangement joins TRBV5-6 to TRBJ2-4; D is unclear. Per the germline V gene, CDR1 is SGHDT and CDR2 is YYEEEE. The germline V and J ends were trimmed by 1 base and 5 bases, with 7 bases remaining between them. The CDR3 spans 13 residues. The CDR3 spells CASSLSSENIQYF. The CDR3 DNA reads TGTGCCAGCAGCTTGTCCTCGGAAAACATTCAGTACTTC.

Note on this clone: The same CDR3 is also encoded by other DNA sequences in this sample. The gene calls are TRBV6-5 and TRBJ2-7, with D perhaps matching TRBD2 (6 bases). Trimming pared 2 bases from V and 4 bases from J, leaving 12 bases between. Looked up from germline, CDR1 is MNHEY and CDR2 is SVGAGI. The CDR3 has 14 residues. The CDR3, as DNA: TGTGCCAGCAGTTACGGGGGGAGCGGGTACGAGCAGTACTTC. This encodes CASSYGGSGYEQYF.

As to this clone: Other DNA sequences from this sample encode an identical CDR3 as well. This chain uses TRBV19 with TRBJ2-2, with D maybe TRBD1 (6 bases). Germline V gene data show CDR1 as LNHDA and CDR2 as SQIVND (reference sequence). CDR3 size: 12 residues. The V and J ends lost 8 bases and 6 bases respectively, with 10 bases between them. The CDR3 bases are TGTGCCAGTGGCAGGGGAGCCGGGGAGCTGTTTTTT. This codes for CASGRGAGELFF.

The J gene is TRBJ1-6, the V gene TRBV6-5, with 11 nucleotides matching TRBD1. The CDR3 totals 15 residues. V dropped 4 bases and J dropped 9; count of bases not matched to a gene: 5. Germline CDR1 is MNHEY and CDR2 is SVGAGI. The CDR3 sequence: CASSFADRGLSPLHF. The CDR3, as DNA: TGTGCCAGCAGTTTCGCGGACAGGGGGCTTTCACCCCTCCACTTT.

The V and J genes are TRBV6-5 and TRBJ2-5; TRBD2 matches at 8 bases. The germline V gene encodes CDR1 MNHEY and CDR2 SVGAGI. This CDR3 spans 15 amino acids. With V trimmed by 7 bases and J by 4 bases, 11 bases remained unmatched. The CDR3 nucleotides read TGTGCCAGCATTAAAGGAGGGACTAGTAGAGAGACCCAGTACTTC. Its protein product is CASIKGGTSRETQYF.

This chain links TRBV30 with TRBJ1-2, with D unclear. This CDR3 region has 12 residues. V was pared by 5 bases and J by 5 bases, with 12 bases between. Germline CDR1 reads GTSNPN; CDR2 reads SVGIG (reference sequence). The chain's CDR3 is CAWAGGGYGYTF. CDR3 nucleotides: TGTGCCTGGGCGGGAGGAGGGTATGGCTACACCTTC.